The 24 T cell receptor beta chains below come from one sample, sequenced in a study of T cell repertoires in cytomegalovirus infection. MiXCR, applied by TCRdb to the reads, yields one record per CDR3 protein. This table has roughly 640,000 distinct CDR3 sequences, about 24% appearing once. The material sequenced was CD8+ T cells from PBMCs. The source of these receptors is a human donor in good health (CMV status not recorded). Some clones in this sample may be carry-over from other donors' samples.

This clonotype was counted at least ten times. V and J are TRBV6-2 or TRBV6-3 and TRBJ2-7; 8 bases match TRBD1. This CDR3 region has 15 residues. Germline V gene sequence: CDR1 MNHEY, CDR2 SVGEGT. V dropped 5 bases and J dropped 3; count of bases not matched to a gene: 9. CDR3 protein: CASSASGTGHYEQYV. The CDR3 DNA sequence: TGTGCCAGCAGTGCCTCCGGGACAGGACACTACGAGCAGTACGTC.

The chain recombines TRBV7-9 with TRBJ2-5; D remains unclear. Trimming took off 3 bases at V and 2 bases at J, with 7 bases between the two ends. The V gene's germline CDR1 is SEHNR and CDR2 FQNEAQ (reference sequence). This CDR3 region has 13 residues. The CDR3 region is CASSFSIQETQYF. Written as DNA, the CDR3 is TGTGCCAGCAGCTTCTCGATTCAAGAGACCCAGTACTTC.

The CDR3 is CASSKAGGNTDTQYF. The CDR3 DNA is TGTGCCAGCAGTAAAGCGGGGGGGAACACAGATACGCAGTATTTT. J is TRBJ2-3 and V is TRBV12-3 or TRBV12-4; 10 bases fit TRBD2. There are 15 residues in the CDR3. The V segment lost 5 bases and the J segment 2 bases; nucleotides outside the gene matches: 4.

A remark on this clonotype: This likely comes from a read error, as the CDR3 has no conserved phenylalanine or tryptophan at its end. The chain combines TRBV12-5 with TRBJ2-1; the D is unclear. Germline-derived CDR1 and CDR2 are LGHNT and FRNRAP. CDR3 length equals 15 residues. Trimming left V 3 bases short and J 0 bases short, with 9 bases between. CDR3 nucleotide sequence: TGTGCTAGTGGTTTCACAGAGAGCTCCTACAATGAGCAGTTCTAC. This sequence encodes CASGFTESSYNEQFY.

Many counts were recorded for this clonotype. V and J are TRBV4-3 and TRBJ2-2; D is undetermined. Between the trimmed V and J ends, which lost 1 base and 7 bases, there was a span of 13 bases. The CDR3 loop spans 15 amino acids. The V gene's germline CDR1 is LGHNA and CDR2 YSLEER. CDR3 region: CASSQGPSLGGELFF. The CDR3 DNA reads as TGCGCCAGCAGCCAAGGACCTTCACTTGGCGGGGAGCTGTTTTTT.

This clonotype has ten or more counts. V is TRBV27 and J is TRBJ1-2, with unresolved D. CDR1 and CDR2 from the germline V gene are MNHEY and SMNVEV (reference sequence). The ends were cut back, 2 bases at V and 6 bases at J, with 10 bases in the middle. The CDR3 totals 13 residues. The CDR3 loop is CASSLGVENGYTF. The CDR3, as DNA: TGTGCCAGCAGTTTAGGTGTGGAGAATGGCTACACCTTC.

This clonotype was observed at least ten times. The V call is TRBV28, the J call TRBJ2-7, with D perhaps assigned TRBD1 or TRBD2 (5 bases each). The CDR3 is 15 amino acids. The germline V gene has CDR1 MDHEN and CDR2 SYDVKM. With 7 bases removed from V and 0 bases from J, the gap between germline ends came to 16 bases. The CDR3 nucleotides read TGTGCCAGCACCGAAGAGGGGACGCCCTCCTACGAGCAGTACGTC. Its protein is CASTEEGTPSYEQYV.

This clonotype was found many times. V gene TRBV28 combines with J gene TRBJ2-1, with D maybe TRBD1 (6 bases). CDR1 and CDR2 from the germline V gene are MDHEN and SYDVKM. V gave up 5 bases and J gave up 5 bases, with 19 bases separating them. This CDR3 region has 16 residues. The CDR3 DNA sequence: TGTGCCAGCAGTGCTTGGGAAGTTAGGGGGAACAATGAGCAGTTCTTC. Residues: CASSAWEVRGNNEQFF. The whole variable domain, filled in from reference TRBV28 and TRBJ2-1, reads DVKVTQSSRYLVKRTGEKVFLECVQDMDHENMFWYRQDPGLGLRLIYFSYDVKMKEKGDIPEGYSVSREKKERFSLILESASTNQTSMYLCASSAWEVRGNNEQFFGPGTRLTVL.

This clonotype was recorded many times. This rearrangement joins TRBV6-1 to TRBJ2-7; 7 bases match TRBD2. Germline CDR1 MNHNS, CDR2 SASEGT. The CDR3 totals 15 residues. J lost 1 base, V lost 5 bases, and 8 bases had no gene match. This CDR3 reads CASSTTLAASYEQYF. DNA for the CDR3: TGTGCCAGCAGTACCACCCTAGCGGCGTCCTACGAGCAGTACTTC.

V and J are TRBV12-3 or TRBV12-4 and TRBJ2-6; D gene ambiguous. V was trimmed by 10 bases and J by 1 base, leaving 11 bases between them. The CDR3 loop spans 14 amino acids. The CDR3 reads CAILLKSGANVLTF. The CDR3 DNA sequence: TGTGCCATCCTCCTCAAGTCTGGGGCCAACGTCCTGACTTTC.

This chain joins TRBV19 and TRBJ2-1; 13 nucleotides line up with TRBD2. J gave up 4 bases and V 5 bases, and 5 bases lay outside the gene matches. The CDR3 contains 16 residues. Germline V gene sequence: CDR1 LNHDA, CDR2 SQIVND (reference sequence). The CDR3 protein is CASSEPGLAGYNEQFF. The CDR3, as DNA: TGTGCCAGTAGTGAACCGGGACTAGCGGGGTACAATGAGCAGTTCTTC.

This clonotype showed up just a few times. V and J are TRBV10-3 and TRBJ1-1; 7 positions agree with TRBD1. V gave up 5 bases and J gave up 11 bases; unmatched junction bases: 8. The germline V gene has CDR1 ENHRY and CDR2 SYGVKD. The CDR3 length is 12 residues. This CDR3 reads CAISTGEVRAFF. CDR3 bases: TGTGCCATCAGTACAGGGGAGGTGAGGGCTTTCTTT.

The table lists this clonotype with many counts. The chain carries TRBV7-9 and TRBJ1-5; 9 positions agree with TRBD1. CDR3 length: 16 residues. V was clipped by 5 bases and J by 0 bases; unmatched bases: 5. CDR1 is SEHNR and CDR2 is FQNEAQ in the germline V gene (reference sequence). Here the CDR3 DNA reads TGTGCCAGCAGCCAGGGACAGGGCCTTAGCAATCAGCCCCAGCATTTT. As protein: CASSQGQGLSNQPQHF.

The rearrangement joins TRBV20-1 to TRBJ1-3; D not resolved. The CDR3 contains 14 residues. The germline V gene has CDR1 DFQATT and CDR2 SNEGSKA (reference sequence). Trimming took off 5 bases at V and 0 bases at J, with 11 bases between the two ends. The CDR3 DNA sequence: TGCAGTGCTTTAGAGGGCAGCTCTGGAAACACCATATATTTT. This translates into CSALEGSSGNTIYF.

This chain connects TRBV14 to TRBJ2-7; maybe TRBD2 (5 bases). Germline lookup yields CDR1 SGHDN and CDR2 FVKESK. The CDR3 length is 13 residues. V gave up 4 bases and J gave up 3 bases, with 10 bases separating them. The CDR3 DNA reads TGTGCCAGCAGCCCCGCGGGTCTCTACGAGCAGTACGTC. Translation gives CASSPAGLYEQYV.

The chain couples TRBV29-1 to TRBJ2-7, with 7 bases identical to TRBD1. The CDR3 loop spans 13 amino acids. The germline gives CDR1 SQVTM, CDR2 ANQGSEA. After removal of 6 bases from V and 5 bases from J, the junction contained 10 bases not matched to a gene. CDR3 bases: TGCAGCGTCGAACGAGGGGGCGCGGACGAGCAGTACTTC. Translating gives CSVERGGADEQYF.

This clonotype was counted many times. The CDR3 sequence: CASGTTTFIYF. As DNA, the CDR3 is TGTGCCAGTGGGACCACGACTTTCATATATTTT. The gene calls are TRBV19 and TRBJ1-3, with TRBD1 as a possible D gene (5 bases). Germline V gene sequence: CDR1 LNHDA, CDR2 SQIVND (reference sequence). CDR3 size: 11 residues. Trimming removed 8 bases from V and 12 bases from J, with 14 bases in between.

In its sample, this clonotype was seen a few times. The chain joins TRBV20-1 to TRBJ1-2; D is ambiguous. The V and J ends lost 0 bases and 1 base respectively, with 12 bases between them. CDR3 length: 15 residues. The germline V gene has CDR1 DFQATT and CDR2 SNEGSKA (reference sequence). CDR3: CSARDRREFNYGYTF. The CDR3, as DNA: TGCAGTGCTAGAGATCGGCGTGAGTTTAACTATGGCTACACCTTC.

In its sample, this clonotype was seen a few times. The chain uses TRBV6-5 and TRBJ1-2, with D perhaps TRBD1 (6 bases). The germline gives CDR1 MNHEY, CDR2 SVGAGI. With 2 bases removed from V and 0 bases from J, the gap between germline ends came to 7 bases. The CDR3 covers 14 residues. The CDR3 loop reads CASSYGTTNYGYTF. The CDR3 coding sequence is TGTGCCAGCAGTTACGGGACAACTAACTATGGCTACACCTTC.

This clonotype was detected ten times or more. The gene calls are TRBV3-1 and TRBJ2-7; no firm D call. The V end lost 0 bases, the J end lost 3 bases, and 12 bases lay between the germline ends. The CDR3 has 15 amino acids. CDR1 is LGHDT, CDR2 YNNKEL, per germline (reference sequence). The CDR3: CASSQDMGKGYEQYF. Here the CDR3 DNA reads TGTGCCAGCAGCCAAGACATGGGTAAGGGCTACGAGCAGTACTTC.

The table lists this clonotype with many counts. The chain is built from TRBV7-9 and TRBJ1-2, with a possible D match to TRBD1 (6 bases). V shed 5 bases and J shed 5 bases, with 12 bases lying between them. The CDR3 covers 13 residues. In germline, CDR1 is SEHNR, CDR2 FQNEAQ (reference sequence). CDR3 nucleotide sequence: TGTGCCAGCAGCCCCGGACAGATTTATGGCTACACCTTC. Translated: CASSPGQIYGYTF.

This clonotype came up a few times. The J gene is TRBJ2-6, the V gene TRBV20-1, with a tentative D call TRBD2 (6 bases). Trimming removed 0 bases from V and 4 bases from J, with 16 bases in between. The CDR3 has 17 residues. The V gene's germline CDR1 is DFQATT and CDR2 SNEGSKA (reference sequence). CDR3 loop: CSARDPRSGEGANVLTF. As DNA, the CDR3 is TGCAGTGCTAGAGATCCCCGTTCGGGGGAAGGGGCCAACGTCCTGACTTTC.

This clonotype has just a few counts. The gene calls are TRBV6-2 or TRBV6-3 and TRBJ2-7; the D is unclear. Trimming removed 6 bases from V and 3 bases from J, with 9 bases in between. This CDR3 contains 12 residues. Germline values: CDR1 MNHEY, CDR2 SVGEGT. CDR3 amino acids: CASSSTNYEQYV. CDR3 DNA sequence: TGTGCCAGCAGCTCCACCAACTACGAGCAGTACGTC.

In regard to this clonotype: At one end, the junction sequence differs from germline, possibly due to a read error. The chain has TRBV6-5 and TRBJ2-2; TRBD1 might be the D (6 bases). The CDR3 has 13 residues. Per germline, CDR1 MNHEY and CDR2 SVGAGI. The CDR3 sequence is CVSNLRGTGELFF. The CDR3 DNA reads TGTGTCAGCAACTTAAGGGGGACCGGGGAGCTGTTTTTT.